The text below deals with one T cell receptor beta chain. Its cognate antigen is unknown. This sample is drawn from a study of T cell responses to AZD1222 COVID-19 vaccine. The CDR3 covers 12 residues. V shed 4 bases and J shed 8 bases, with 11 bases lying between them. Germline-derived CDR1 and CDR2 are SEHNR and FQNEAQ (reference sequence). Assay used: immunoSEQ multiplex PCR; TCRdb lists only in-frame clones, some missing. This table holds about 130,000 clones, almost 85% found once. General study findings and limits: Spike-specific TCR breadth and depth went up after people got two AZD1222 doses. Regions 160-218 and 743-854 dominated among vaccine-associated CD4 TCRs spanning spike. Donor demographics were predominantly white British with a female majority; clonal diversity may be underestimated. Just six AZD1222 recipients tested seropositive at baseline.

The receptor was derived from an adult who received the MenACWY meningococcal vaccine as a control. This rearrangement joins TRBV7-9 to TRBJ1-2; D is unresolved. The material sequenced was peripheral blood, taken 28 days after the second dose of the MenACWY control vaccine. CDR3 nucleotide sequence: TGTGCCAGCAGCTATATCCCCGGCGGCTACACCTTC. This codes for CASSYIPGGYTF.